The source of this T cell receptor (beta chain) is a study of regulatory T cells in long-lasting Graves disease. V gave up 2 bases and J gave up 6 bases, with 18 bases separating them. CDR1 is SGHRS and CDR2 is YFSETQ in the germline V gene. This CDR3 has 15 residues. Arm-PCR of CDR3 regions with iRepertoire HTBI primers generated TCR beta libraries. Each CDR3 protein gets one entry after TCRdb re-called the multiplex PCR reads with MiXCR. Here the sample spans about 620,000 distinct CDR3 sequences, under 20% being singletons. Study results and limitations: TRBV28, TRBJ1-2 and TRBJ2-5 were segments that persistent disease favored. Public clonotype sharing was higher in persistent than newly diagnosed patients.

As for time point: newly diagnosed GD, antithyroid drugs for less than 3 months. RNA isolated from PBMCs was used to make the TCR library. Of note for this clonotype: Its antigen is still unknown.

Another study also made use of these data, one on T cells in Graves' hyperthyroidism and ophthalmopathy.

The clonotype was recovered from a woman in her 30s with Graves disease. The chain combines TRBV5-1 with TRBJ2-7; D is perhaps TRBD1 (6 bases). The source was peripheral blood mononuclear cells (PBMCs), collected at new diagnosis, from a patient treated with antithyroid drugs. Here the CDR3 reads CASSFSGTRRSEQYF. CDR3 nucleotides: TGCGCCAGCAGCTTCTCCGGGACACGACGGTCCGAGCAGTACTTC. The entire variable domain, with the rest obtained from reference TRBV5-1 and TRBJ2-7, is as follows: KAGVTQTPRYLIKTRGQQVTLSCSPISGHRSVSWYQQTPGQGLQFLFEYFSETQRNKGNFPGRFSGRQFSNSRSEMNVSTLELGDSALYLCASSFSGTRRSEQYFGPGTRLTVT.